The sequence of this T cell receptor beta chain was determined in a study of T cell responses to AZD1222 COVID-19 vaccine. The data were produced by immunoSEQ multiplex PCR, yet TCRdb's version contains in-frame clones alone and is incomplete. Of tens of thousands of clones listed, over 75% are singletons. As concerns this clone: Antigen specificity is unknown.

Germline V gene sequence: CDR1 MNHEY, CDR2 SVGAGI. With 7 bases clipped from V and 7 bases from J, the junction kept 12 bases outside the gene matches. The CDR3 length is 15 residues. Study-level results: Vaccine-associated CD4 TCRs ranged over spike, dominating at 160-218 and 743-854. White British people made up most donors, females outnumbered males, and clonal diversity was possibly underestimated. A rise in Spike-specific TCR breadth and depth followed two AZD1222 doses.

This TCR was sampled from an adult who received the MenACWY meningococcal vaccine as a control. This chain connects TRBV6-5 to TRBJ1-5, with 8 bases identical to TRBD1. Sequencing used peripheral blood, obtained 28 days after the second dose of the MenACWY control vaccine. CDR3 amino acids: CASTTGQGNLQPQHF. The CDR3 nucleotides read TGTGCCAGCACCACCGGACAGGGAAACTTACAGCCCCAGCATTTT.